This T cell receptor beta chain was profiled in a study of tumor and adjacent non-tumor tissue in lung cancer. Study in general: Each sample yielded roughly 4.2 million productive TCRbeta reads on average. Study observations and caveats: In normal lung, the top 100 clones were significantly more dominant than in tumor. Tumor tissue had significantly higher TCR diversity than normal lung.

Of note for this clonotype: The antigen remains undetermined. Just one base apart from a much larger clone, this may be a read error.

A modified ARM-PCR protocol with three rounds of nested PCR amplified TCRbeta. TCRdb passed the multiplex PCR reads through MiXCR, listing each CDR3 protein once. This table has under 150,000 distinct CDR3 sequences, roughly 70% appearing once. The germline gives CDR1 DFQATT, CDR2 SNEGSKA (reference sequence). CDR3 length: 15 amino acids. This sample's RNA came from whole unsorted tissue. This chain joins TRBV20-1 and TRBJ2-7; 11 bases fit TRBD2. The TCR sequence derives from a man aged 55 to 70 with small cell lung cancer. Sample: lung tumor tissue. Here the CDR3 DNA reads TGCAGTGCTTCAGGACTAGCGGGCTCAGACTACGAGCAGTTCGTC. Protein: CSASGLAGSDYEQFV.